These 19 T cell receptor beta chains were all obtained from the same sample, sequenced in a study of CD8 T cells in Susac syndrome. Random-hexamer reverse transcription was applied to roughly 0.5 to 1 ug RNA. TCRdb re-analysed the immunoSEQ multiplex PCR reads in MiXCR, keeping a single row per CDR3 protein. The sample lists under 70,000 distinct CDR3 sequences; about 92% were seen once. Sequenced sample: CD8+ T cells from PBMCs. All receptors come from a human donor in good health.

Here the CDR3 reads CASSLLQGHGYTF. The CDR3 DNA reads TGTGCCAGCAGCTTACTACAGGGCCATGGCTACACCTTC. V and J are TRBV13 and TRBJ1-2; D possibly corresponds to TRBD1 (6 bases). The CDR3 spans 13 residues. Germline assignment: CDR1 PRHDT and CDR2 FYEKMQ (reference sequence). V dropped 2 bases and J dropped 6 bases, with 10 bases sitting between them.

The chain carries TRBV12-3 or TRBV12-4 and TRBJ1-2; 9 nucleotides match TRBD1. This CDR3 has 14 amino acids. The J segment lost 4 bases and the V segment lost 7 bases, leaving 7 bases of the junction unmatched. The CDR3 sequence is CASMGTGNLYGYTF. The CDR3 nucleotides read TGTGCCAGCATGGGGACAGGGAACCTCTATGGCTACACCTTC.

The chain recombines TRBV6-2 or TRBV6-3 with TRBJ2-1; the D gene is possibly TRBD1 (5 bases). The V end lost 0 bases, the J end lost 6 bases, and 9 bases lay between the germline ends. Germline CDR1 is MNHEY and CDR2 is SVGEGT. CDR3 length equals 14 residues. The DNA of the CDR3 is TGTGCCAGCAGTTACTCGGGGCAGTTCAATGAGCAGTTCTTC. Protein product: CASSYSGQFNEQFF.

V and J are TRBV7-8 and TRBJ1-5, with D maybe TRBD1 (5 bases). Trimming shortened V by 2 bases and J by 5 bases, and 13 bases separated the two germline ends. The germline V gene encodes CDR1 SGHVS and CDR2 FQNEAQ. The CDR3 spans 15 residues. The CDR3 loop reads CASSLLQGDYQPQHF. Written as DNA, the CDR3 is TGTGCCAGCAGCTTACTTCAAGGGGATTATCAGCCCCAGCATTTT.

The CDR3 is CATRAAPNTEAFF. As DNA, the CDR3 is TGTGCCACGCGGGCGGCACCTAACACTGAAGCTTTCTTT. The V and J genes are TRBV7-2 and TRBJ1-1, with D unresolved. Trimming pared 10 bases from V and 2 bases from J, leaving 14 bases between. Germline CDR1 and CDR2: SGHTA and FQGNSA. The CDR3 has 13 amino acids.

The chain joins TRBV25-1 to TRBJ1-6, with no clear D. The CDR3 covers 13 residues. Germline values: CDR1 MGHDK, CDR2 SYGVNS. With 10 bases removed from V and 7 bases from J, the gap between germline ends came to 14 bases. In DNA, the CDR3 is TGTGCCACCCGTCCCTCTCCCAATTCACCCCTCCACTTT. Translation gives CATRPSPNSPLHF.

The chain employs TRBV24-1 and TRBJ1-4; D is unclear. The V and J ends lost 4 bases and 0 bases respectively, with 17 bases between them. Germline V gene data show CDR1 as KGHDR and CDR2 as SFDVKD. CDR3 length: 18 residues. The CDR3 reads CATSDNLRDNSTNEKLFF. CDR3 nucleotides: TGTGCCACCAGTGACAATCTTAGAGATAACTCAACTAATGAAAAACTGTTTTTT.

The rearrangement uses TRBV28 and TRBJ2-5; TRBD2 is a possible D gene (7 bases). The V gene's germline CDR1 is MDHEN and CDR2 SYDVKM. The CDR3 covers 15 residues. V shed 7 bases and J shed 5 bases, with 20 bases lying between them. The CDR3 reads CASTPRKGGGETQYF. CDR3 nucleotides: TGTGCCAGCACCCCAAGGAAGGGGGGAGGGGAGACCCAGTACTTC. The full variable domain, completed using reference TRBV28 and TRBJ2-5, is DVKVTQSSRYLVKRTGEKVFLECVQDMDHENMFWYRQDPGLGLRLIYFSYDVKMKEKGDIPEGYSVSREKKERFSLILESASTNQTSMYLCASTPRKGGGETQYFGPGTRLLVL.

This rearrangement joins TRBV28 to TRBJ2-4; 9 nucleotides line up with TRBD1. Germline V gives CDR1 MDHEN, CDR2 SYDVKM. This CDR3 spans 19 amino acids. Trimming took 3 bases from V and 0 from J; bases not matched to a gene: 12. In nucleotides, the CDR3 is TGTGCCAGCAGTTTCCCCCTGGGGACAGGGAATTTAGCCAAAAACATTCAGTACTTC. Residues: CASSFPLGTGNLAKNIQYF.

This sequence joins TRBV6-2 or TRBV6-3 and TRBJ2-7, with D possibly called TRBD1 or TRBD2 (5 bases each). The V end was cut by 0 bases, the J end by 3 bases, with 21 bases between. There are 18 residues in the CDR3. Germline assignment: CDR1 MNHEY and CDR2 SVGEGT. CDR3 region: CASSYSPEWDGKLYEQYF. The DNA of the CDR3 is TGTGCCAGCAGTTACTCTCCCGAATGGGACGGGAAACTCTACGAGCAGTACTTC.

V is TRBV4-3 and J is TRBJ2-7; 7 bases align to TRBD2. The CDR3 spans 16 residues. CDR1 is LGHNA, CDR2 YSLEER, per germline. Unmatched junction bases numbered 5, after V lost 0 bases and J lost 0 bases. The DNA for the CDR3 is TGCGCCAGCAGCCAAGATGCGGCTAGCGGCTCCTACGAGCAGTACTTC. It yields the protein CASSQDAASGSYEQYF.

In this sample, this clonotype turned up once. The genes are TRBV7-2 and TRBJ2-7, with D maybe TRBD2 (7 bases). CDR1 and CDR2 (germline): SGHTA, FQGNSA. This CDR3 contains 14 residues. The ends were cut back, 3 bases at V and 2 bases at J, with 11 bases in the middle. The CDR3 loop is CASSFRGGPYEQYF. The DNA for the CDR3 is TGTGCCAGCAGCTTCAGGGGAGGGCCCTACGAGCAGTACTTC. The full variable domain, rest sourced from reference TRBV7-2 and TRBJ2-7, is GAGVSQSPSNKVTEKGKDVELRCDPISGHTALYWYRQSLGQGLEFLIYFQGNSAPDKSGLPSDRFSAERTGGSVSTLTIQRTQQEDSAVYLCASSFRGGPYEQYFGPGTRLTVT.

The V and J genes are TRBV4-1 and TRBJ2-1, with 8 positions matching TRBD2. This CDR3 spans 12 amino acids. V dropped 1 base and J dropped 13; count of bases not matched to a gene: 3. The V gene's germline CDR1 is MGHRA and CDR2 YSYEKL. CDR3 in amino acids: CASSQVAGYQFF. CDR3 sequence (DNA): TGCGCCAGCAGCCAAGTAGCGGGGTACCAGTTCTTC.

This chain joins TRBV7-3 and TRBJ2-1, with D possibly called TRBD1 or TRBD2 (5 bases each). The CDR3 extends over 16 amino acids. V was clipped by 6 bases and J by 7 bases, with 22 bases between them. Germline V gene data show CDR1 as SGHTA and CDR2 as FQGTGA. CDR3 DNA: TGTGCCAGCAGTTTCCCCGGGACCGCCTGGGAGAATGAGCAGTTCTTC. As protein: CASSFPGTAWENEQFF.

The chain employs TRBV9 and TRBJ1-1; 8 bases align to TRBD1. The CDR3 sequence is 15 residues long. The V segment lost 3 bases and the J segment 7 bases; nucleotides outside the gene matches: 11. Germline CDR1 reads SGDLS; CDR2 reads YYNGEE. CDR3 nucleotide sequence: TGTGCCAGCAGCGCGCATTACAGGGGGGATGGTGAAGCTTTCTTT. Translated: CASSAHYRGDGEAFF.

The chain has TRBV6-5 and TRBJ2-7; D is unresolved. The germline V gene encodes CDR1 MNHEY and CDR2 SVGAGI. CDR3 length: 14 residues. V dropped 0 bases and J dropped 0 bases, with 6 bases sitting between them. CDR3 in amino acids: CASSYSVSSYEQYF. For the CDR3, the DNA is TGTGCCAGCAGTTACTCGGTGAGCTCCTACGAGCAGTACTTC.

The chain combines TRBV12-3 or TRBV12-4 with TRBJ2-1; D is undetermined. Trimming shortened V by 3 bases and J by 6 bases, and 21 bases separated the two germline ends. There are 17 residues in the CDR3. CDR3 in amino acids: CASSFGPLVRPVNEQFF. In DNA form, the CDR3 reads TGTGCCAGCAGTTTTGGCCCTTTAGTACGCCCGGTCAATGAGCAGTTCTTC.

The chain employs TRBV3-1 and TRBJ2-5; D gene uncertain. The length of the CDR3 is 14 residues. Trimming removed 4 bases from V and 4 bases from J, with 13 bases in between. CDR1 is LGHDT and CDR2 is YNNKEL in the germline V gene (reference sequence). CDR3 sequence: CASSPTRRPETQYF. The CDR3 coding sequence is TGTGCCAGCAGCCCAACCCGGCGTCCAGAGACCCAGTACTTC.

The genes are TRBV2 and TRBJ2-7; 9 bases are shared with TRBD1. V dropped 6 bases and J dropped 4; count of bases not matched to a gene: 10. Germline-derived CDR1 and CDR2 are SNHLY and FYNNEI. CDR3 length: 15 amino acids. CDR3 protein: CASRGLGTGIYEQYF. In nucleotides, the CDR3 is TGTGCCAGCAGAGGGCTAGGGACAGGGATTTACGAGCAGTACTTC.